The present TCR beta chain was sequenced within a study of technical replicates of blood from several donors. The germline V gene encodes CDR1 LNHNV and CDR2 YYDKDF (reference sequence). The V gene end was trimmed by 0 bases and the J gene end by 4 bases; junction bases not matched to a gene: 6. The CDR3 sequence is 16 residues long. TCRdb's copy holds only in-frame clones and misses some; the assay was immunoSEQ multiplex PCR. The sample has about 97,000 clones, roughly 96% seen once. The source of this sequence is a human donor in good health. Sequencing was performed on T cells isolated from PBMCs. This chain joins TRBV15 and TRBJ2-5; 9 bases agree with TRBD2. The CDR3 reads CATSREQREVSETQYF. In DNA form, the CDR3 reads TGTGCCACCAGCAGAGAACAGCGGGAGGTTTCAGAGACCCAGTACTTC.